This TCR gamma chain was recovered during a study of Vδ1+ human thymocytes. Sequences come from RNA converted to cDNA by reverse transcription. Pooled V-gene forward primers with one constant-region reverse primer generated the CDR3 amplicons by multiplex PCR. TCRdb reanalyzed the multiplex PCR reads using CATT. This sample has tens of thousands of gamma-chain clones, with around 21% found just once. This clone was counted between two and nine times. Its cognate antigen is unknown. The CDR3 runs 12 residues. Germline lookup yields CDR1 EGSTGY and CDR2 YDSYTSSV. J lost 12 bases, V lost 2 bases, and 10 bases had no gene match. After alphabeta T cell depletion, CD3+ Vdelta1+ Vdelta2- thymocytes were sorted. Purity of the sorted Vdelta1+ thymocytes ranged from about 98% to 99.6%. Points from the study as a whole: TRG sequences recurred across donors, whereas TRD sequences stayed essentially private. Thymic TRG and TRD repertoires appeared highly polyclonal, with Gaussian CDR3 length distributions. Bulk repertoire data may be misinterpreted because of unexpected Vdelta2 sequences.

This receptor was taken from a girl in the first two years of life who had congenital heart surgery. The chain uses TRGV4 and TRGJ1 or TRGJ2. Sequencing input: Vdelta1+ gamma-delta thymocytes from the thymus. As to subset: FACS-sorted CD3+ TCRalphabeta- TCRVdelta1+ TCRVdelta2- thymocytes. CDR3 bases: TGTGCCACCTGGGATGTGCCTTTCGTGAAACTCTTT. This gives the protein CATWDVPFVKLF.